This is a list of T cell receptor beta chains from one sample in a study of T cell clones after liver transplantation. Clones were read by immunoSEQ multiplex PCR, and TCRdb kept only the in-frame ones, dropping some. The sample has tens of thousands of clones, 65% to 85% seen once. The sequencing used CD4+ T cells from blood, collected 45 to 46 months after liver transplant. Receptors were obtained from a human patient who received a liver transplant. The T cells may come from the graft donor. CDR3s include the opening cysteine and the closing phenylalanine or tryptophan. Each record gives: J gene, V gene, clone size, D gene, CDR3 DNA, CDR3 protein. The D gene is left open where the match is weak. Clone size is shown for a subset of rows, as once, few, many or a class of expanded clone.

>TRBJ2-3|TRBV9|NA|TRBD2
TGTGCCAGCAGCGTAGACAGCGGGGCCACAGATACGCAGTATTTT
CASSVDSGATDTQYF
>TRBJ2-1|TRBV5-1|NA|NA
TGCGCCAGCAGCTTGCAGACAGGCTACAATGAGCAGTTCTTC
CASSLQTGYNEQFF
>TRBJ1-4|TRBV28|NA|TRBD1
TGTGCCAGCAGTTCGCCAGGGGGCTCAACTAATGAAAAACTGTTTTTT
CASSSPGGSTNEKLFF
>TRBJ2-1|TRBV7-2|NA|TRBD2
TGTGCCAGCAGCCCACTACTAGCGGGAGCAGGAGAGCAGTTCTTC
CASSPLLAGAGEQFF
>TRBJ2-7|TRBV27|NA|NA
TGTGCCACCTCCCGGGAAGCCTCGGGGGAGCAGTACTTC
CATSREASGEQYF
>TRBJ1-1|TRBV27|NA|TRBD1
TGTGCCAGCAGTTATCAGGGGGTCTGGGATACTGAAGCTTTCTTT
CASSYQGVWDTEAFF
>TRBJ1-2|TRBV6-6|NA|TRBD1
TGTGCCAGCAGTTCCTCAGGGGGGGGTGGCTACACCTTC
CASSSSGGGGYTF
>TRBJ1-2|TRBV6-1|NA|NA
TGTGCCAGCTGGAATGCACCATCTGGCTACACCTTC
CASWNAPSGYTF
>TRBJ1-1|TRBV5-4|NA|NA
TGTGCCAGCAGCTTTCGGGCGGAGAACACTGAAGCTTTCTTT
CASSFRAENTEAFF
>TRBJ2-3|TRBV5-1|NA|TRBD1
TGCGCCAGCAGCTTCGACAGGGGGGGGACAGATACGCAGTATTTT
CASSFDRGGTDTQYF
>TRBJ2-1|TRBV6-5|NA|TRBD1
TGTGCCAGCAGTTTCCGACAGGGGAGTCGGAATGAGCAGTTCTTC
CASSFRQGSRNEQFF
>TRBJ1-3|TRBV28|NA|TRBD1
TGTGCCAGCAGTGGGGACAGGGGTGGAAACACCATATATTTT
CASSGDRGGNTIYF
>TRBJ2-5|TRBV7-6|NA|NA
TGTGCCAGCAGCCCGATATACAGCGGTCAACCCGGCAGGGAGACCCAGTACTTC
CASSPIYSGQPGRETQYF
>TRBJ1-2|TRBV28|NA|TRBD1
TGTGCCAGCACCCCCACACTCTTGACAGGGAGTGGCTATGGCTACACCTTC
CASTPTLLTGSGYGYTF
>TRBJ1-2|TRBV6-1|NA|TRBD1
TGTGCCAGCAGGATCGGACAGGGGGATTTCTATGGCTACACCTTC
CASRIGQGDFYGYTF
>TRBJ2-1|TRBV5-5|NA|TRBD2
TGTGCCAGCAGCTTGACTAGCGGTCACAATGAGCAGTTCTTC
CASSLTSGHNEQFF
>TRBJ2-7|TRBV7-8|few|NA
TGTGCCAGCAGCTTAGGGAGGGGCGAGCAGTACTTC
CASSLGRGEQYF
>TRBJ1-4|TRBV18|NA|NA
TGTGCCAGCTCACCCACCGGGGACACTGAAAAACTGTTTTTT
CASSPTGDTEKLFF
>TRBJ2-2|TRBV28|NA|TRBD2
TGTGCCAGCAGAGTAGCGGGGAACACCGGGGAGCTGTTTTTT
CASRVAGNTGELFF
>TRBJ2-2|TRBV5-1|NA|NA
TGCGCCAGCAGCTCGGCTTGGGCCGGGGAGCTGTTTTTT
CASSSAWAGELFF
>TRBJ1-1|TRBV10-3|NA|TRBD1
TGTGCCATCAGTGGACAGGGTACGGACACTGAAGCTTTCTTT
CAISGQGTDTEAFF
>TRBJ2-3|TRBV28|NA|TRBD1
TGTGCCAGCCGATCAACAGGGGGCGCGGATACGCAGTATTTT
CASRSTGGADTQYF
>TRBJ2-7|TRBV9|NA|NA
TGTGCCAGCAGCGTCGGTCCACAGGACTACGAGCAGTACTTC
CASSVGPQDYEQYF
>TRBJ1-1|TRBV5-5|few|NA
TGTGCCAGCAGCTATGGTCCGAACACTGAAGCTTTCTTT
CASSYGPNTEAFF
>TRBJ2-7|TRBV6-5|few|TRBD2
TGTGCCAGCAGGTACACGGGCTCGGGAGGGGAGCAGTACTTC
CASRYTGSGGEQYF
>TRBJ2-2|TRBV19|NA|NA
TGTGCCAGTAGTATCGGAGACAGCAACACCGGGGAGCTGTTTTTT
CASSIGDSNTGELFF
>TRBJ2-1|TRBV9|NA|NA
TGTGCCAGCAGCGTAGGTCAAGGGATCACTGAGCAGTTCTTC
CASSVGQGITEQFF
>TRBJ2-3|TRBV10-3|NA|TRBD2
TGTGCCATCAGTTCCCCTGGGACTAGCGGGAGGGGGAGCACAGATACGCAGTATTTT
CAISSPGTSGRGSTDTQYF
>TRBJ1-5|TRBV19|NA|NA
TGTGCCAGTAGTATTCGGAGGGCAAGAAGCAATCAGCCCCAGCATTTT
CASSIRRARSNQPQHF
>TRBJ1-1|TRBV5-6|NA|TRBD1
TGTGCCAGCAGCTTGGTTGGGCAGGGGGAGGGGGACACTGAAGCTTTCTTT
CASSLVGQGEGDTEAFF
>TRBJ1-2|TRBV19|NA|NA
TGTGCCAGCCAATGGACGGGCAGAACTAACTATGGCTACACCTTC
CASQWTGRTNYGYTF
>TRBJ1-2|TRBV11-2|NA|NA
TGTGCCAGCAGTCGCCAATGGCCCAGTGGCTACACCTTC
CASSRQWPSGYTF
>TRBJ2-5|TRBV18|NA|NA
TGTGCCAGCTCACCTACCGTCGGACTTCTCCAAGAGACCCAGTACTTC
CASSPTVGLLQETQYF
>TRBJ2-3|TRBV7-2|NA|NA
TGTGCCAGCGGGGTAACAGGGGACTCGCAGTATTTT
CASGVTGDSQYF
>TRBJ1-1|TRBV19|NA|NA
TGTGCCAGTAGTATAGTAGTCATCGACAACACTGAAGCTTTCTTT
CASSIVVIDNTEAFF
>TRBJ2-2|TRBV27|NA|TRBD2
TGTGCCAGCAGTTGGGTTATCGGGACTAGCGGGAGCACCGGGGAGCTGTTTTTT
CASSWVIGTSGSTGELFF
>TRBJ2-1|TRBV9|NA|TRBD1
TGTGCCAGCAGCGGAGGGGGCACCTACAATGAGCAGTTCTTC
CASSGGGTYNEQFF
>TRBJ2-1|TRBV28|NA|NA
TGTGCCAGCAGTTTACCCAGGGGAGGGGGTGAGCAGTTCTTC
CASSLPRGGGEQFF
>TRBJ2-1|TRBV10-2|NA|TRBD2
TGCGCCAGCAGAATCCTAGCGGGAGGAGGGAATGAGCAGTTCTTC
CASRILAGGGNEQFF
>TRBJ2-7|TRBV7-2|NA|NA
TGTGCCAGCAGCTTAGGTTCTGCGGGGACCCTCTACGAGCAGTACTTC
CASSLGSAGTLYEQYF
>TRBJ2-3|TRBV18|NA|NA
TGTGCCAGCTCACTAACGGGGTCTAGCACAGATACGCAGTATTTT
CASSLTGSSTDTQYF
>TRBJ1-2|TRBV25-1|NA|NA
TGTGCCAGCAGGGAAGGGCCGCAGGATGGCTACACCTTC
CASREGPQDGYTF
>TRBJ1-2|TRBV29-1|NA|TRBD1
TGCAGCGTCCTCAAACTTGGACAGGGTATCGACTATGGCTACACCTTC
CSVLKLGQGIDYGYTF
>TRBJ2-7|TRBV6-1|NA|NA
TGTGCCAGCAGTTATAAGGGGTACGAGCAGTACTTC
CASSYKGYEQYF
>TRBJ2-7|TRBV5-1|NA|TRBD1
TGCGCCAGCAGTAACGGGACAGCCTCCTACGAGCAGTACTTC
CASSNGTASYEQYF
>TRBJ1-2|TRBV6-5|NA|NA
TGTGCCAGCCGGGAGGTGTCCTATGGCTACACCTTC
CASREVSYGYTF
>TRBJ2-6|TRBV29-1|NA|TRBD2
TGCGGGGGGGTGGCAGGGGCCAACGTCCTGACTTTC
CGGVAGANVLTF
>TRBJ1-5|TRBV28|NA|TRBD1
TGTGCCAGCAGATTGGGACAGCAAAATCAGCCCCAGCATTTT
CASRLGQQNQPQHF
>TRBJ1-5|TRBV2|few|NA
TGTGCCAGCATTAACAGCCTCAATCAGCCCCAGCATTTT
CASINSLNQPQHF
>TRBJ1-1|TRBV7-9|NA|NA
TGTGCCAGCAGCCAAGGGGGCACTGAAGCTTTCTTT
CASSQGGTEAFF
>TRBJ2-3|TRBV27|NA|NA
TGTGCCAGCACCCTGGGATTCTGCACAGATACGCAGTATTTT
CASTLGFCTDTQYF
>TRBJ2-7|TRBV5-1|NA|NA
TGCGCCAGCAGCCCTAGGGGCCAACCCTCAGGCGAGCAGTACTTC
CASSPRGQPSGEQYF
>TRBJ2-4|TRBV5-4|NA|NA
TGTGCCAGCAGACAAGACCGGGACCCCGCAGCCGGCATTCAGTACTTC
CASRQDRDPAAGIQYF
>TRBJ2-7|TRBV2|NA|TRBD1
TGTGCCAGCACTGCACCGACAGGGTATCGACGTGTCGGGCAGTACTTC
CASTAPTGYRRVGQYF
>TRBJ1-2|TRBV28|NA|NA
TGTGCCACCCTAGGGGGACCGCTAGTATCAGGAGGCTACACCTTC
CATLGGPLVSGGYTF
>TRBJ2-7|TRBV27|once|NA
TGTGCCAGCTCCCCCCGATGGGACGCCAACGCCCCTGCAGTGGGGTTC
CASSPRWDANAPAVGF
>TRBJ1-5|TRBV19|NA|NA
TGTGCCAGTAGTAAAGATTGGGGGCAAGGGGGCAATCAGCCCCAGCATTTT
CASSKDWGQGGNQPQHF